The entry below gives a single TCR beta chain sequence along with its context. Germline CDR1 and CDR2: SGHAT and FQNNGV. CDR3 length: 11 amino acids. Between the trimmed V and J ends, which lost 1 base and 13 bases, there was a span of 8 bases. The data are from a study of blood T cell repertoires in COVID-19. Study context: Some COVID-19 samples were acute and others convalescent; all came from the United States, Italy and Spain. Sources were T cells, B-cell-depleted T cells, or PBMCs; the material itself was cDNA or gDNA.

In the original processing: Quantification of nucleated cells was approximated via reference gene primer amplification. Produced via immunoSEQ multiplex PCR; TCRdb's table is partial and in-frame only. V, J and clone size were drawn from that table, and D and trimming were deduced from the DNA. The sample lists roughly 190,000 clones, 82% occurring once. Recruited during active infection, patients (from Seattle) were subsequently followed longitudinally. The chain links TRBV11-2 to TRBJ2-1; D is undetermined. Sequences were obtained from peripheral blood. This clonotype was sampled from a woman aged 60-75 years with COVID-19, enrolled during active disease. CDR3 region: CASSLVADQFF. CDR3 bases: TGTGCCAGCAGCTTAGTTGCGGATCAGTTCTTC.